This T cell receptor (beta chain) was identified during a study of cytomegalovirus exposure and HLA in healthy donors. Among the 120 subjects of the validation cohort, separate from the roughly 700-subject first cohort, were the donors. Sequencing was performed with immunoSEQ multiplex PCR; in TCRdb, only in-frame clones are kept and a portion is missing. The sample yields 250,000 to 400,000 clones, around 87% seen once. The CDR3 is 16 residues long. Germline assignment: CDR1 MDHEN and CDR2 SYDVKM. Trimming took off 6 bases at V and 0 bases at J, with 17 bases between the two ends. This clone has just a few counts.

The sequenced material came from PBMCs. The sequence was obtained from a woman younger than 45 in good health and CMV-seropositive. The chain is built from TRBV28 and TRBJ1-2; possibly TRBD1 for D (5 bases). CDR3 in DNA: TGTGCCAGCAGCCCAACAAGGGACCCTTCTAACTATGGCTACACCTTC. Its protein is CASSPTRDPSNYGYTF.